These 26 T cell receptor beta chains originate from one sample sequenced in a study of technical replicates of blood from a few donors (dated by TCRdb to 2017 to 2019). Library prep was done by the immunoSEQ multiplex PCR assay. Imported from immuneACCESS, the table was reduced by TCRdb to in-frame sequences with V and J called. These copies leave out some clones; in studies compared against another copy, an unresolved V gene accounts for under half, and the cause of the remainder is not known. For this sample the table gives 75,000 to 90,000 clones, of which about 92% were detected only once. The ten largest clones represent around 0.38% of the sample. The sample taken for sequencing was T cells isolated from PBMCs. These receptors all come from a human donor in good health.

This chain joins TRBV7-3 and TRBJ2-1; 7 bases match TRBD1. V was clipped by 3 bases and J by 4 bases; unmatched bases: 6. CDR1 SGHTA and CDR2 FQGTGA come from the germline V gene. The CDR3 has 15 amino acids. CDR3 sequence (DNA): TGTGCCAGCAGCTTCCGCCGGGACAGATACAATGAGCAGTTCTTC. Translation gives CASSFRRDRYNEQFF.

The chain combines TRBV14 with TRBJ1-4, with 7 bases matching TRBD1. V shed 3 bases and J 8 bases; nucleotides not matched to a gene: 9. The CDR3 has 15 amino acids. The germline CDR1 and CDR2 sequences are SGHDN and FVKESK. The chain's CDR3 is CASSQGDRRGEKLFF. In nucleotides, the CDR3 is TGTGCCAGCAGCCAGGGGGACAGACGTGGGGAAAAACTGTTTTTT.

The chain uses TRBV5-6 and TRBJ2-1, with D possibly TRBD1 on 6 matching bases. Trimming took 4 bases from V and 3 from J, leaving 11 bases between them. This CDR3 has 14 residues. Germline CDR1 and CDR2: SGHDT and YYEEEE. The CDR3 DNA sequence: TGTGCCAGCAGCCCCTCGGACAGCTACAATGAGCAGTTCTTC. This translates into CASSPSDSYNEQFF.

The chain is built from TRBV27 and TRBJ2-2; D not certain. This CDR3 comprises 12 residues. CDR1 and CDR2 from the germline V gene are MNHEY and SMNVEV (reference sequence). Between the trimmed V and J ends, which lost 5 bases and 7 bases, there was a span of 8 bases. The CDR3 nucleotides are TGTGCCAGCAGTCCCTATGTCGGGGAGCTGTTTTTT. It yields the protein CASSPYVGELFF.

CDR3 sequence reads: CASSLGAASGNTIYF. The CDR3 bases are TGCGCCAGCAGCTTAGGGGCAGCCTCTGGAAACACCATATATTTT. J is TRBJ1-3 and V is TRBV5-1; D perhaps matches TRBD1 (5 bases). Germline V gene data show CDR1 as SGHRS and CDR2 as YFSETQ. V was shortened by 2 bases and J by 0 bases, with 9 bases between the two germline ends. This CDR3 has 15 amino acids.

This clone has only a few counts. This chain connects TRBV29-1 to TRBJ1-1; D is perhaps TRBD1 (6 bases). Germline CDR1 and CDR2: SQVTM and ANQGSEA. This CDR3 contains 14 residues. V was pared by 6 bases and J by 0 bases, with 14 bases between. The chain's CDR3 is CSVGGPKMNTEAFF. Written as DNA, the CDR3 is TGCAGCGTAGGGGGTCCCAAAATGAACACTGAAGCTTTCTTT.

V usage is TRBV6-1 and J usage is TRBJ2-7; 9 nucleotides agree with TRBD2. The germline V gene has CDR1 MNHNS and CDR2 SASEGT. Losses at the gene ends were 3 bases for V and 0 bases for J; bases not matched to a gene: 6. CDR3 length equals 16 residues. The chain's CDR3 is CASSERLAAYSYEQYF. For the CDR3, the DNA is TGTGCCAGCAGTGAGAGACTAGCGGCCTACTCCTACGAGCAGTACTTC.

This chain joins TRBV5-1 and TRBJ2-3, with 11 bases lining up with TRBD2. With V trimmed by 1 base and J by 4 bases, 14 bases remained unmatched. There are 19 residues in the CDR3. The germline V gene encodes CDR1 SGHRS and CDR2 YFSETQ. The CDR3 region is CASSLYSTSGSFSPDTQYF. CDR3 in DNA: TGCGCCAGCAGCTTGTATAGCACTAGCGGGAGTTTTTCACCAGATACGCAGTATTTT.

The chain links TRBV6-6 to TRBJ2-7; 7 nucleotides line up with TRBD1. V gave up 9 bases and J gave up 2 bases; unmatched junction bases: 7. The CDR3 is 13 amino acids. Germline CDR1 MNHNY, CDR2 SVGAGI (reference sequence). CDR3 amino acids: CASLGQRPYEQYF. In DNA form, the CDR3 reads TGTGCCAGTTTGGGACAGCGACCCTACGAGCAGTACTTC.

The chain recombines TRBV11-3 with TRBJ2-5, with 9 bases fitting TRBD1. The CDR3 length is 14 residues. The germline V gene encodes CDR1 SGHNT and CDR2 YENEEA. Unmatched junction bases numbered 4, after V lost 5 bases and J lost 3 bases. The CDR3 DNA is TGTGCCAGCAGCGCGCGACAGGGGGAAGAGACCCAGTACTTC. It translates to CASSARQGEETQYF. The full variable domain, rest sourced from reference TRBV11-3 and TRBJ2-5, is EAGVVQSPRYKIIEKKQPVAFWCNPISGHNTLYWYLQNLGQGPELLIRYENEEAVDDSQLPKDRFSAERLKGVDSTLKIQPAELGDSAVYLCASSARQGEETQYFGPGTRLLVL.

The V call is TRBV7-6, the J call TRBJ2-3; D may be TRBD1 (5 bases). CDR1 is SGHVS and CDR2 is FNYEAQ in the germline V gene. CDR3 length: 14 residues. V shed 3 bases and J shed 5 bases, with 12 bases lying between them. CDR3 DNA: TGTGCCAGCAGCTTTCGACAGCACCTAGATACGCAGTATTTT. Translated, it gives CASSFRQHLDTQYF.

The chain joins TRBV30 to TRBJ2-7, with D perhaps matching TRBD2 (6 bases). The CDR3 contains 13 residues. V dropped 3 bases and J dropped 0 bases, with 9 bases sitting between them. Germline V lookup: CDR1 GTSNPN, CDR2 SVGIG (reference sequence). The CDR3 bases are TGTGCCTGGAGGGAGGGGAGCTCCTACGAGCAGTACTTC. It translates to CAWREGSSYEQYF. Supplemented by reference TRBV30 and TRBJ2-7, the full variable domain reads SQTIHQWPATLVQPVGSPLSLECTVEGTSNPNLYWYRQAAGRGLQLLFYSVGIGQISSEVPQNLSASRPQDRQFILSSKKLLLSDSGFYLCAWREGSSYEQYFGPGTRLTVT.

For this clone: The germline gene is not matched at one end of the junction; a read error may be the cause. J is TRBJ2-5 and V is TRBV7-2, with 10 bases aligning to TRBD2. CDR1 is SGHTA, CDR2 FQGNSA, per germline. The CDR3 covers 14 residues. CDR3 sequence (DNA): TGTGCCAGCAGCCCAGTGGTAGCGGGAGGCCCAGGCGACTTC. Translating gives CASSPVVAGGPGDF.

This chain connects TRBV6-1 to TRBJ1-2, with TRBD1 matching over 9 bases. The V gene end was trimmed by 6 bases and the J gene end by 8 bases; junction bases not matched to a gene: 7. The CDR3 runs 13 residues. Per the germline V gene, CDR1 is MNHNS and CDR2 is SASEGT. The CDR3 is CASRIQGAGGYTF. CDR3 nucleotide sequence: TGTGCCAGCAGGATACAGGGGGCGGGAGGCTACACCTTC.

V gene TRBV10-3 combines with J gene TRBJ1-4; TRBD1 aligns across 7 bases. Germline CDR1 and CDR2: ENHRY and SYGVKD. Germline trimming cut 6 bases from V and 7 bases from J; bases unmatched to any gene: 5. There are 13 residues in the CDR3. Here the CDR3 reads CAIRQTGSEKLFF. CDR3 bases: TGTGCCATCAGGCAGACAGGGAGTGAAAAACTGTTTTTT.

This clone occurred once. The V gene is TRBV12-2, the J gene TRBJ2-1; TRBD2 is the table's D call and was not checked against the DNA. TRBV12-2 has pseudogene status. The CDR3 is 14 residues long. The chain's CDR3 is CASRLALEYNEQFF. The CDR3, as DNA: TGTGCAAGTCGCTTAGCGCTAGAGTACAATGAGCAGTTCTTC.

This clone appeared a single time. V and J are TRBV30 and TRBJ1-5; the D gene is possibly TRBD1 (5 bases). The germline V and J ends were trimmed by 2 bases and 6 bases, with 17 bases remaining between them. CDR3 length: 15 amino acids. The germline V gene encodes CDR1 GTSNPN and CDR2 SVGIG (reference sequence). The CDR3 reads CAWSLGGVVSQPQHF. The DNA of the CDR3 is TGTGCCTGGAGTCTTGGGGGGGTGGTTAGTCAGCCCCAGCATTTT.

In this sample, this clone turned up once. The chain is built from TRBV27 and TRBJ1-5; 9 bases are a match to TRBD1. Germline lookup yields CDR1 MNHEY and CDR2 SMNVEV (reference sequence). V dropped 2 bases and J dropped 4; count of bases not matched to a gene: 9. This CDR3 has 17 residues. CDR3 DNA sequence: TGTGCCAGCAGTTTACCGTTTGACAGGGGGACTAATCAGCCCCAGCATTTT. Translation: CASSLPFDRGTNQPQHF.

The chain joins TRBV29-1 to TRBJ2-2, with TRBD2 identical over 11 bases. V lost 6 bases to trimming and J lost 5 bases; unmatched junction nucleotides: 8. Germline values: CDR1 SQVTM, CDR2 ANQGSEA. The CDR3 sequence is 15 residues long. CDR3 DNA sequence: TGCAGCGTGGGGCCGCTAGCGGGAGGAACCGGGGAGCTGTTTTTT. Amino acid sequence: CSVGPLAGGTGELFF.

This clone has only a few counts. The chain carries TRBV7-3 and TRBJ1-1; TRBD1 matches at 7 bases. With V trimmed by 6 bases and J by 1 base, 2 bases remained unmatched. The length of the CDR3 is 13 residues. Germline V gene data show CDR1 as SGHTA and CDR2 as FQGTGA. The DNA for the CDR3 is TGTGCCAGCAGGGGACAGCCGAACACTGAAGCTTTCTTT. As protein: CASRGQPNTEAFF.

The chain carries TRBV10-3 and TRBJ2-5; 11 nucleotides line up with TRBD2. The length of the CDR3 is 17 residues. The trim removed 2 bases at V and 4 bases at J, leaving 9 bases unmatched. CDR1 and CDR2 (germline): ENHRY, SYGVKD. CDR3 sequence reads: CAISERTSGSVIETQYF. CDR3 DNA: TGTGCCATCAGTGAGCGCACTAGCGGGAGTGTTATAGAGACCCAGTACTTC.

The V call is TRBV4-1, the J call TRBJ2-7; 7 bases fit TRBD1. Germline CDR1 MGHRA, CDR2 YSYEKL. CDR3 size: 14 residues. Trimming at V came to 1 base and at J to 5 bases, leaving 5 bases not matched to a gene. The CDR3 sequence: CASSQADRTNEQYF. The CDR3 DNA sequence: TGCGCCAGCAGCCAAGCGGACAGGACGAACGAGCAGTACTTC.

The V gene is TRBV11-3, the J gene TRBJ1-2; perhaps TRBD1 as D (5 bases). CDR3 length: 14 amino acids. V was cut by 5 bases and J by 6 bases, with 16 bases left in between. Germline assignment: CDR1 SGHNT and CDR2 YENEEA. CDR3 region: CASSPALGAHGYTF. CDR3 in DNA: TGTGCCAGCAGCCCAGCTCTAGGGGCACATGGCTACACCTTC.

A single count supports this clone. The V call is TRBV6-1, the J call TRBJ1-2; 8 bases align to TRBD1. The V gene end was trimmed by 4 bases and the J gene end by 3 bases; junction bases not matched to a gene: 7. The CDR3 sequence is 15 residues long. Germline V CDR1 and CDR2: MNHNS, SASEGT. CDR3 residues: CASSAGQELDYGYTF. The CDR3 coding sequence is TGTGCCAGCAGTGCGGGACAGGAGTTGGACTATGGCTACACCTTC.

The rearrangement joins TRBV5-4 to TRBJ2-3; 8 bases line up with TRBD2. The trim removed 1 base at V and 5 bases at J, leaving 12 bases unmatched. This CDR3 has 17 residues. Germline V gives CDR1 SGHNT, CDR2 YYREEE (reference sequence). For the CDR3, the DNA is TGTGCCAGCAGCTTGACTAACGGGAGGGCCACGGGAGATACGCAGTATTTT. It yields the protein CASSLTNGRATGDTQYF.

V is TRBV11-2 and J is TRBJ2-7, with a tentative D call TRBD1 (5 bases). Germline CDR1 SGHAT, CDR2 FQNNGV. V dropped 1 base and J dropped 2 bases, with 18 bases sitting between them. This CDR3 spans 17 amino acids. CDR3 loop: CASSLVQGPFLPYEQYF. CDR3 DNA: TGTGCCAGCAGCTTAGTTCAGGGTCCTTTCCTTCCCTACGAGCAGTACTTC.